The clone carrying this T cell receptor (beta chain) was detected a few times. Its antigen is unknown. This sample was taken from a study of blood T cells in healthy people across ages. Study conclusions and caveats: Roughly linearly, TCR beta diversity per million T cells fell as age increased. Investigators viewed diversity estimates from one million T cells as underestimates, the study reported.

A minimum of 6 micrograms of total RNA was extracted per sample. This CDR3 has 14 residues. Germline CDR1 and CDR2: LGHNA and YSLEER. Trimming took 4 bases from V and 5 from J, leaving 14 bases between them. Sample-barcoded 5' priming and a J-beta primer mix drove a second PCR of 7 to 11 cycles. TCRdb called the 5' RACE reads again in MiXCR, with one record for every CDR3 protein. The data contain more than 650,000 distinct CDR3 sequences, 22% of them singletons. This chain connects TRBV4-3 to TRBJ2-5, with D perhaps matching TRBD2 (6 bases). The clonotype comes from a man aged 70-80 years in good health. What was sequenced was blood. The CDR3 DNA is TGCGCCAGCAGCCCTCCCGGGGACTCTGAGACCCAGTACTTC. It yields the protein CASSPPGDSETQYF.